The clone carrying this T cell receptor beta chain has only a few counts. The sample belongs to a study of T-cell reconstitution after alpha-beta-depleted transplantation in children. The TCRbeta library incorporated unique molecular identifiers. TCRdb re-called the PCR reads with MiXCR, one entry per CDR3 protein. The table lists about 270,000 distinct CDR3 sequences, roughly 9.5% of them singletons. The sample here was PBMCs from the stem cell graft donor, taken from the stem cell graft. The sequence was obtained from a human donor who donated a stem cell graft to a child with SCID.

In nucleotides, the CDR3 is TGCGCCAGCAGTCGGGGATTGGACACCGGGGAGCTGTTTTTT. This gives the protein CASSRGLDTGELFF. The chain employs TRBV5-1 and TRBJ2-2, with D possibly matching TRBD2 (5 bases). Trimming removed 5 bases at V and 3 bases at J, with 11 bases between. Germline CDR1 reads SGHRS; CDR2 reads YFSETQ. The CDR3 has 14 amino acids.